This TCR beta chain derives from a study of cytomegalovirus exposure and HLA in healthy donors. Study overall: From HLA-typed donors, an early data release held approximately 85 million unique TCRs. Study findings and constraints: Rarity marked most TCR sequences, yet some public TCRs occurred in many donors.

For this clone: Antigen specificity is unknown.

In the PCR, 60 Vbeta and 13 Jbeta primers were used. Some clones are missing from TCRdb's copy, which holds only in-frame ones; the method was immunoSEQ multiplex PCR. The sample has about 130,000 clones, around 82% seen once. The V end lost 6 bases, the J end lost 3 bases, and 11 bases lay between the germline ends. CDR3 size: 13 residues. Germline CDR1 is MNHNS and CDR2 is SASEGT. Sequencing was performed on PBMCs. This TCR derives from a woman aged 40 to 49 in good health and CMV-seropositive. V and J are TRBV6-1 and TRBJ1-1; no definite D call. CDR3 in DNA: TGTGCCAGCAGCCCGGAGACCTACACTGAAGCTTTCTTT. As protein: CASSPETYTEAFF.